This T cell receptor (beta chain) derives from a study of T cells in Graves' hyperthyroidism and ophthalmopathy. Study-wide context: Prior to any treatment, at the point of initial diagnosis, peripheral blood was collected.

Researchers took RNA transcripts and amplified the TCR beta CDR3 regions from them. In the first-round RT-PCR of the TCR CDR3, the HTBI primer set was used. MiXCR, applied by TCRdb to the multiplex PCR reads, yields one record per CDR3 protein. In the table there are some 500,000 distinct CDR3 sequences, less than 25% of which are singletons. Germline-derived CDR1 and CDR2 are DFQATT and SNEGSKA (reference sequence). The CDR3 has 10 amino acids. Trimming removed 7 bases at V and 3 bases at J, with 6 bases between. The V call is TRBV20-1, the J call TRBJ2-5; no reliable D call. Material for sequencing was blood. The clonotype originates from a woman aged 30 to 39 with Graves' ophthalmopathy. For the CDR3, the DNA is TGCAGTGGATGGGAAGAGACCCAGTACTTC. This encodes CSGWEETQYF.